These T cell receptor beta chains were read from a single sample in a study of blood T cell repertoires in COVID-19. Libraries were prepared by immunoSEQ multiplex PCR; TCRdb keeps only in-frame clonotypes and omits some of them. The sample has around 380,000 clones, about four fifths seen once; the top ten hold around 1%. The source material was peripheral blood. These TCRs come from a human donor with acute or convalescent COVID-19. The donor label of this sample is uncertain. CDR3s include the opening cysteine and the closing phenylalanine or tryptophan. The D gene is left open where the match is weak. A row's size may be missing; if present it is once, few, many or a size class.

d_call clone_size j_call v_call cdr3_aa cdr3_nt
TRBD2 . TRBJ2-1 TRBV11-2 CASSFRLREGNEQFF TGTGCCAGCAGCTTTAGGTTGCGGGAGGGCAATGAGCAGTTCTTC
TRBD1 . TRBJ1-6 TRBV30 CAWGTVVGPLHF TGTGCCTGGGGGACAGTAGTGGGTCCCCTCCACTTT
. . TRBJ2-2 TRBV4-1 CASSQTSGVGELFF TGCGCCAGCAGCCAAACATCGGGGGTTGGGGAGCTGTTTTTT
TRBD1 . TRBJ2-7 TRBV30 CAWSVDLGQGGFEQYF TGTGCCTGGAGTGTAGATTTGGGACAGGGAGGCTTCGAGCAGTACTTC
. . TRBJ2-1 TRBV6-5 CASRGTGNDNEQFF TGTGCCAGCAGGGGAACAGGGAATGACAATGAGCAGTTCTTC
TRBD1 once TRBJ1-4 TRBV5-1 CASSLGGTGTEKLFF TGCGCCAGCAGCTTGGGGGGGACAGGGACTGAAAAACTGTTTTTT
TRBD1 . TRBJ2-7 TRBV28 CASSSLRDSPYEQYF TGTGCCAGCAGTTCCTTAAGGGACAGCCCCTACGAGCAGTACTTC
. . TRBJ2-7 TRBV4-2 CASSQVGRGSGQYEQYF TGTGCCAGCAGCCAAGTGGGGAGGGGGTCCGGCCAATACGAGCAGTACTTC
. . TRBJ2-7 TRBV7-9 CASSPRLQNDEQYF TGTGCCAGCAGCCCCCGACTCCAGAATGACGAGCAGTACTTC
TRBD1 . TRBJ1-1 TRBV15 CATSSNRGGAFF TGTGCCACCAGCAGCAACAGGGGGGGAGCTTTCTTT
TRBD1 . TRBJ1-4 TRBV27 CASSPTGTGNEKLFF TGTGCCAGCAGTCCAACTGGGACAGGGAATGAAAAACTGTTTTTT
TRBD2 . TRBJ2-5 TRBV2 CASSVLAGGQETQYF TGTGCCAGCAGTGTCCTGGCGGGAGGGCAAGAGACCCAGTACTTC
TRBD1 . TRBJ1-2 TRBV18 CASSRDRDYGYTF TGTGCCAGCTCACGGGACAGGGACTATGGCTACACCTTC
. . TRBJ2-2 TRBV5-1 CASSLVLAAGELFF TGCGCCAGCAGCTTGGTCCTGGCTGCCGGGGAGCTGTTTTTT
. . TRBJ2-2 TRBV10-1 CASSSGTRNTGELFF TGCGCCAGCAGCTCAGGGACACGTAACACCGGGGAGCTGTTTTTT
TRBD2 few TRBJ2-3 TRBV18 CASSRSSGGTDTQYF TGTGCCAGCTCACGATCTAGCGGGGGCACAGATACGCAGTATTTT
. . TRBJ1-5 TRBV19 CASRTRTDFQPQHF TGTGCCAGTAGAACCCGGACAGACTTTCAGCCCCAGCATTTT
. . TRBJ1-1 TRBV5-4 CASSWGDQGAFF TGTGCCAGCAGCTGGGGGGATCAGGGAGCTTTCTTT
. . TRBJ2-1 TRBV6-4 CASRKDSSYNEQFF TGTGCCAGCAGGAAGGACTCCTCCTACAATGAGCAGTTCTTC
TRBD2 . TRBJ2-1 TRBV7-8 CASSRAGTSYNEQFF TGTGCCAGCAGTAGAGCGGGGACTTCCTACAATGAGCAGTTCTTC